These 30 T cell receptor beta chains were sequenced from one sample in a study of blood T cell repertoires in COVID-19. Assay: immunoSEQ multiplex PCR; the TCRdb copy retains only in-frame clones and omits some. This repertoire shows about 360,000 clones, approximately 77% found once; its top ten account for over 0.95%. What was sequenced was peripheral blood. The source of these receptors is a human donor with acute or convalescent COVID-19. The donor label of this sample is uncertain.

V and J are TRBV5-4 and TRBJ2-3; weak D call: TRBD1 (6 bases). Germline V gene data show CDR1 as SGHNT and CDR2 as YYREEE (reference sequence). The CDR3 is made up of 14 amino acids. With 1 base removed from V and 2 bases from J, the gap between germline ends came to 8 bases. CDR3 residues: CASSLQGPTDTQYF. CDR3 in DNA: TGTGCCAGCAGCTTGCAGGGGCCCACAGATACGCAGTATTTT.

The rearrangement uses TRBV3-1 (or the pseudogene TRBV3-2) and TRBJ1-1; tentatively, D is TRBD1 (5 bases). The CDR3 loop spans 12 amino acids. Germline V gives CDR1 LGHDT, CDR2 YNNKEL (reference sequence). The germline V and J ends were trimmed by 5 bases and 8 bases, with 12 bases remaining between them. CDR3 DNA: TGTGCCAGCAGCTCCCGACAGAGCGAAGCTTTCTTT. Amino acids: CASSSRQSEAFF.

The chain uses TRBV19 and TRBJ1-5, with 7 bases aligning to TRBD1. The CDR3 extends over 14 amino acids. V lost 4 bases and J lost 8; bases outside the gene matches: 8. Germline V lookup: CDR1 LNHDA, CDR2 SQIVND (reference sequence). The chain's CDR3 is CASSRTGEWEPQHF. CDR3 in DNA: TGTGCCAGTAGTAGAACAGGGGAATGGGAGCCCCAGCATTTT.

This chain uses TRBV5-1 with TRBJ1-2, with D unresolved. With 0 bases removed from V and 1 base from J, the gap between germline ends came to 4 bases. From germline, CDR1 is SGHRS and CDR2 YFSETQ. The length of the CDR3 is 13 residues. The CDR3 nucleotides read TGCGCCAGCAGCTTGGCGGTTAACTATGGCTACACCTTC. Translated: CASSLAVNYGYTF. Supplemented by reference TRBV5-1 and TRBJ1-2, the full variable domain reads KAGVTQTPRYLIKTRGQQVTLSCSPISGHRSVSWYQQTPGQGLQFLFEYFSETQRNKGNFPGRFSGRQFSNSRSEMNVSTLELGDSALYLCASSLAVNYGYTFGSGTRLTVV.

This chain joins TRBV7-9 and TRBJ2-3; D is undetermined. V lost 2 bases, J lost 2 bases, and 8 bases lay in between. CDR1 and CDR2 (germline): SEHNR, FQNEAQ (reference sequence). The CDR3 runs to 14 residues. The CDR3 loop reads CASSLSLNTDTQYF. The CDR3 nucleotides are TGTGCCAGCAGCTTAAGCCTTAACACAGATACGCAGTATTTT. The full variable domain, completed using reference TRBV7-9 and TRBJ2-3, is DTGVSQNPRHKITKRGQNVTFRCDPISEHNRLYWYRQTLGQGPEFLTYFQNEAQLEKSRLLSDRFSAERPKGSFSTLEIQRTEQGDSAMYLCASSLSLNTDTQYFGPGTRLTVL.

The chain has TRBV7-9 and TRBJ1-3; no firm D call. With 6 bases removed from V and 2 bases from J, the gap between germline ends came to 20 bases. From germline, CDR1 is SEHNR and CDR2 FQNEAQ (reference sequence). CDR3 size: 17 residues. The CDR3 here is CASRPRLDGGAGNTIYF. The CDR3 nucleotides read TGTGCCAGCAGACCCCGGTTGGACGGCGGGGCTGGAAACACCATATATTTT.

The chain's CDR3 is CAISPRQGPLNTEAFF. CDR3 sequence (DNA): TGTGCCATCTCCCCGAGACAGGGCCCCTTGAACACTGAAGCTTTCTTT. V gene TRBV10-3 combines with J gene TRBJ1-1; the match to TRBD1 covers 7 bases. The trim removed 8 bases at V and 0 bases at J, leaving 12 bases unmatched. Looked up from germline, CDR1 is ENHRY and CDR2 is SYGVKD. The CDR3 has 16 residues.

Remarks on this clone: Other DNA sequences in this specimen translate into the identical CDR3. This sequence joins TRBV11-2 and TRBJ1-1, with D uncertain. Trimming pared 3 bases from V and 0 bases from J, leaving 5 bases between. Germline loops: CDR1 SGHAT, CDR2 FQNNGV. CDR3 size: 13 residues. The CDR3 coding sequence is TGTGCCAGCAGCTTGGCATTGAACACTGAAGCTTTCTTT. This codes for CASSLALNTEAFF.

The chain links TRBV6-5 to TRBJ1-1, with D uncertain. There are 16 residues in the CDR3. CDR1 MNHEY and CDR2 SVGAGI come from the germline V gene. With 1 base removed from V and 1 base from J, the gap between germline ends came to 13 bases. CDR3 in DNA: TGTGCCAGCAGTTACTGGGCGGGTGTGACGAACACTGAAGCTTTCTTT. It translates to CASSYWAGVTNTEAFF.

Here the CDR3 DNA reads TGCGCCAGCAGCTTGGCCCTAGCGGATTACTACGAGCAGTACTTC. It is translated as CASSLALADYYEQYF. The chain uses TRBV5-1 and TRBJ2-7; 7 nucleotides line up with TRBD2. Germline CDR1 and CDR2: SGHRS and YFSETQ. The CDR3 is 15 residues long. The V and J ends lost 0 bases and 3 bases, in that order; junction bases with no gene match: 6.

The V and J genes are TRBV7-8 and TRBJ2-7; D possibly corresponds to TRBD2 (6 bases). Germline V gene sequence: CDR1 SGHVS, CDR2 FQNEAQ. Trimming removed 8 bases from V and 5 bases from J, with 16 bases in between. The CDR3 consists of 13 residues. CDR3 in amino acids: CASSRLDFNEQYF. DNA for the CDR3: TGTGCCAGCTCAAGACTAGATTTCAACGAGCAGTACTTC.

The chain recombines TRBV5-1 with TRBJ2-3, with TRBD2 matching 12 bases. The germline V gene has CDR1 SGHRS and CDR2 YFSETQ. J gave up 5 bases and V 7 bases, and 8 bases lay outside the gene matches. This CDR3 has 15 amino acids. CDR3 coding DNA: TGCGCCAGCTCCCGGACTAGCGGGATGGGAGATACGCAGTATTTT. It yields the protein CASSRTSGMGDTQYF.

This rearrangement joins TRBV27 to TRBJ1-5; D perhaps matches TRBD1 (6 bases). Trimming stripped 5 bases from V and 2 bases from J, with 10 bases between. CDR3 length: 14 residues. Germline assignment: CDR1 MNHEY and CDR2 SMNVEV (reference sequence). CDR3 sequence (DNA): TGTGCCAGCAGTACAGGGATCGGCAATCAGCCCCAGCATTTT. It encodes CASSTGIGNQPQHF.

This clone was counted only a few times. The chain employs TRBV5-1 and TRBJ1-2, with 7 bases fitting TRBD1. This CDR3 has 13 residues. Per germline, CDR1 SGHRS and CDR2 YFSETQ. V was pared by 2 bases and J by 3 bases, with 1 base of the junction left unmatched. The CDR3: CASSFQGDYGYTF. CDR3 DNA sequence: TGCGCCAGCAGCTTCCAGGGGGACTATGGCTACACCTTC.

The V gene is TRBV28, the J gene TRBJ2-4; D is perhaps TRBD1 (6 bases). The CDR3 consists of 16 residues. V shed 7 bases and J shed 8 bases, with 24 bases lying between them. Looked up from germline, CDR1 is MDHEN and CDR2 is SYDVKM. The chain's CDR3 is CASMPPTGPRGDIQYF. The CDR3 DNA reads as TGTGCCAGCATGCCCCCGACAGGTCCTAGAGGTGACATTCAGTACTTC. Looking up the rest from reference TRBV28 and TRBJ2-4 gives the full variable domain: DVKVTQSSRYLVKRTGEKVFLECVQDMDHENMFWYRQDPGLGLRLIYFSYDVKMKEKGDIPEGYSVSREKKERFSLILESASTNQTSMYLCASMPPTGPRGDIQYFGAGTRLSVL.

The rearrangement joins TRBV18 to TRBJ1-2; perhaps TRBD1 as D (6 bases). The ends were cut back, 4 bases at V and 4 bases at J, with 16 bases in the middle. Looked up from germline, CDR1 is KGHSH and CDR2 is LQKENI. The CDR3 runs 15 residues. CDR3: CASSHLPGHAYGYTF. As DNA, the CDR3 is TGTGCCAGCTCACATTTGCCGGGACACGCCTATGGCTACACCTTC.

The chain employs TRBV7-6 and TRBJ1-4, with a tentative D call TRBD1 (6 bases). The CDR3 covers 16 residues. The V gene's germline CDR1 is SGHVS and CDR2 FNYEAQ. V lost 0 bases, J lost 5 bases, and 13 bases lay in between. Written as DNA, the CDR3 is TGTGCCAGCAGCTTAGCGCCAGGGAGGGGGAATGAAAAACTGTTTTTT. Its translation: CASSLAPGRGNEKLFF.

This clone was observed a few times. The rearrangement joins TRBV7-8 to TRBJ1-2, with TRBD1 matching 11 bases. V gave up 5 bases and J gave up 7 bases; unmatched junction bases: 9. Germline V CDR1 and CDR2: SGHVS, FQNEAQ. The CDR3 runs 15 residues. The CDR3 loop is CASSVRDRGFGGYTF. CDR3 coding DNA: TGTGCCAGCAGCGTCCGGGACAGGGGGTTTGGTGGCTACACCTTC.

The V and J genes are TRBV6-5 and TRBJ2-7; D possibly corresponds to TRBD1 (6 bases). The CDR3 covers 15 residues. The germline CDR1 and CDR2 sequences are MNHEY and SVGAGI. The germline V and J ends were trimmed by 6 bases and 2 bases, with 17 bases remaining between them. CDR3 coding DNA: TGTGCCAGCAGAGAGTACAGGGAGCCCACCTACGAGCAGTACTTC. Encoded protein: CASREYREPTYEQYF.

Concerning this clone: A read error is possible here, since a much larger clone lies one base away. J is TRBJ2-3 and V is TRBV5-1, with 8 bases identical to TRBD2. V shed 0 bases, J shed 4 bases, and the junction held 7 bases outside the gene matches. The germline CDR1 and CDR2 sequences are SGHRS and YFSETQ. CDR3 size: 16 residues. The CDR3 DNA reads TGCGCCAGCAGCTTGGGTGCGGGGGGAGGAGCAGATACGCAGTATTTT. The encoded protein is CASSLGAGGGADTQYF.

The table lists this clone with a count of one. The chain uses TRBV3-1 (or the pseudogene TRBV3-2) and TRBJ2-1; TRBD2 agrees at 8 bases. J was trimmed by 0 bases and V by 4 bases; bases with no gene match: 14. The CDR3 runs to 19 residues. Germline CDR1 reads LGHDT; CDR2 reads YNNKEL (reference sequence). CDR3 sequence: CASSPSGFSGTYSYNEQFF. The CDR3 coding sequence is TGTGCCAGCAGCCCCAGCGGGTTTAGCGGGACCTACTCCTACAATGAGCAGTTCTTC.

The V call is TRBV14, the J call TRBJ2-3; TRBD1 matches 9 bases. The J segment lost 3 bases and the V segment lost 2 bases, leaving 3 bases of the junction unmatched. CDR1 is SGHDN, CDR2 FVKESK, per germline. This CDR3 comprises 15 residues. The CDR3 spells CASSQNRGRTDTQYF. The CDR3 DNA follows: TGTGCCAGCAGCCAAAACAGGGGGCGAACAGATACGCAGTATTTT.

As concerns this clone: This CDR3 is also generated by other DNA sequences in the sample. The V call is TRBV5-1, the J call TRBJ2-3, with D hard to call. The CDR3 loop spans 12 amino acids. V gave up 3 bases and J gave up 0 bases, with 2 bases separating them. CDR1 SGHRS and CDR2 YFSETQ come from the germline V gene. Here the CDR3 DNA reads TGCGCCAGCAGCTCTAGCACAGATACGCAGTATTTT. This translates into CASSSSTDTQYF.

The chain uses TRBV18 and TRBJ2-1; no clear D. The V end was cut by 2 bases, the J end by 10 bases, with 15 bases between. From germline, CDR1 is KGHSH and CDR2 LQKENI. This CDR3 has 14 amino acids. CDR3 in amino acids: CASSPSAGSREQFF. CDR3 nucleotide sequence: TGTGCCAGCTCACCATCTGCCGGGTCAAGGGAGCAGTTCTTC.

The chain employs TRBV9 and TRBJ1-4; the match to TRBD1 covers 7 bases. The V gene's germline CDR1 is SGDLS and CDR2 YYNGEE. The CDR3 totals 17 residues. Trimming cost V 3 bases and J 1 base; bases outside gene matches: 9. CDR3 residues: CASSEGLHRGTNEKLFF. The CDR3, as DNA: TGTGCCAGCAGCGAGGGCCTCCACAGGGGAACTAATGAAAAACTGTTTTTT.

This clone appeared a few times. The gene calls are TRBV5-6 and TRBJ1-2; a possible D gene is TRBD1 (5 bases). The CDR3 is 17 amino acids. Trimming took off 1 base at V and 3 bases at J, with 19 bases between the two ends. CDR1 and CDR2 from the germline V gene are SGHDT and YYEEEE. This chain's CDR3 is CASSLSGRRGGDYGYTF. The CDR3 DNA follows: TGTGCCAGCAGCTTGAGTGGTCGACGGGGAGGGGACTATGGCTACACCTTC.

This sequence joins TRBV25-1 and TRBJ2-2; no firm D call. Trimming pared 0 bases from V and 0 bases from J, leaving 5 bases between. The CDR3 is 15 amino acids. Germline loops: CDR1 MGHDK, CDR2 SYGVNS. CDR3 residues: CASSEYSANTGELFF. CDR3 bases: TGTGCCAGCAGTGAATACTCAGCGAACACCGGGGAGCTGTTTTTT.

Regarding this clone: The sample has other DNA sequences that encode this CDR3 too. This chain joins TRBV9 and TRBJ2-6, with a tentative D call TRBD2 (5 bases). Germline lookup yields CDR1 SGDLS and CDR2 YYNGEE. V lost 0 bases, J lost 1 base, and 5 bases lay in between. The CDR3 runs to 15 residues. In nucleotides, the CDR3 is TGTGCCAGCAGCGTAGGAGGGTCTGGGGCCAACGTCCTGACTTTC. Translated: CASSVGGSGANVLTF.

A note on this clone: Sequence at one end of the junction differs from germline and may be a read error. CDR3 in amino acids: CASSLDRDTEAFF. The CDR3 nucleotides are TGTGCCAGTAGTCTAGACAGGGACACTGAAGCTTTCTTT. V usage is TRBV19 and J usage is TRBJ1-1, with 7 positions matching TRBD1. This CDR3 is 13 amino acids long. The V gene's germline CDR1 is LNHDA and CDR2 SQIVND (reference sequence).

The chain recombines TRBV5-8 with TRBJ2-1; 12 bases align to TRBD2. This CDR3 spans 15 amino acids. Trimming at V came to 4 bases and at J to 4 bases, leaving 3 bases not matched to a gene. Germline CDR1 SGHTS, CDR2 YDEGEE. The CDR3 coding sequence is TGTGCCAGCAGCCATGGACTAGCGGGGTACAATGAGCAGTTCTTC. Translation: CASSHGLAGYNEQFF.